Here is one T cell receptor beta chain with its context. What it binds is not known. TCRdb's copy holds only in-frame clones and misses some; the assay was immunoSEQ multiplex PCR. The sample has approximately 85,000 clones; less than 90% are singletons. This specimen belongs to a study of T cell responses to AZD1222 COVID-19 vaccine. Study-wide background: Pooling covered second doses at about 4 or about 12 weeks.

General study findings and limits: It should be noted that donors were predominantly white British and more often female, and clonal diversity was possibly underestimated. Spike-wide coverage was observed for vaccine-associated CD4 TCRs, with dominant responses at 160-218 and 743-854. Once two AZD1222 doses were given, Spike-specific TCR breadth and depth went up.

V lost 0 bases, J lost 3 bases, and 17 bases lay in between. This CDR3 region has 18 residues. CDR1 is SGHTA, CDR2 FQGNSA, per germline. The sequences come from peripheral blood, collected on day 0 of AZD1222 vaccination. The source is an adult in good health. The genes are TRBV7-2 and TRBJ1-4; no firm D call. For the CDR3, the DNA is TGTGCCAGCAGCTTAGCCCCGAAGAGCCTCACGCCTAATGAAAAACTGTTTTTT. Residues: CASSLAPKSLTPNEKLFF.